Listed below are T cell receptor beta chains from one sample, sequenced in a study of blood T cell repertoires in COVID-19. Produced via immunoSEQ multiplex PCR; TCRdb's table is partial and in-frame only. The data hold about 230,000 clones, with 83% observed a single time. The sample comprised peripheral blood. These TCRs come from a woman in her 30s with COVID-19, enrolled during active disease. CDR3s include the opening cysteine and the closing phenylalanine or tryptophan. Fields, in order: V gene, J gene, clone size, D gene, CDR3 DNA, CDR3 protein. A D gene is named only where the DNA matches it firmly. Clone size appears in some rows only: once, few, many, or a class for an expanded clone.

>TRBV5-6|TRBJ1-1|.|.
TGTGCCACGGGTCGCCGGAACACTGAAGCTTTCTTT
CATGRRNTEAFF
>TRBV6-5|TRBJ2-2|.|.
TGTGCCAGCAGTTACAGGACAGCTTCCACCGGGGAGCTGTTTTTT
CASSYRTASTGELFF
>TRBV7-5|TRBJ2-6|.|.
TGTGTCAGAAGCTTAGCGCTCGGCGGCAGAATGGGACACTCTGGGGCCAACGTCCTGACTTTC
CVRSLALGGRMGHSGANVLTF
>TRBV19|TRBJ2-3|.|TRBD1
TGTGCCAGTAGCCCTTGGGACAGGGGAATCACAGATACGCAGTATTTT
CASSPWDRGITDTQYF
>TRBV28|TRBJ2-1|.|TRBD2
TGTGCCAGCCACGGACTAGCGGGATACAATGAGCAGTTCTTC
CASHGLAGYNEQFF
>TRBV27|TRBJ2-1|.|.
TGTGCCAGCAGCCACCGACACCCCGGCCTCTACAATGAGCAGTTCTTC
CASSHRHPGLYNEQFF
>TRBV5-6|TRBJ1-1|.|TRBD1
TGTGCCAGCAGCTTGACAGGGGCGGGATCGAACACTGAAGCTTTCTTT
CASSLTGAGSNTEAFF
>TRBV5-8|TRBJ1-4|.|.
TGTGCCAGCAGCAGTAATAGGGGGTCCGATGAAAAACTGTTTTTT
CASSSNRGSDEKLFF
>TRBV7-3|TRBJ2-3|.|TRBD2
TGTGCCAGCAGCAACGGGAGGGATACGCAGTATTTT
CASSNGRDTQYF
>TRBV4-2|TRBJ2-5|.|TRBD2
TGTGCCAGCAGCTATAGCGGGATTCAGGAGACCCAGTACTTC
CASSYSGIQETQYF
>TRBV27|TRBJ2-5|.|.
TGTGCCAGCAGGCAGGAAGCTCTCATGGGGGCTCGGACGGCCCAAGAGACCCAGTACTTC
CASRQEALMGARTAQETQYF
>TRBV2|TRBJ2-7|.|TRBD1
TGTGCCAGCAGTGAAGACAGGGGACACTACGAGCAGTACTTC
CASSEDRGHYEQYF
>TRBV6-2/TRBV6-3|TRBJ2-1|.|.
TGTGCCAGCAGTTACGATTTAGTTGTCAATGAGCAGTTCTTC
CASSYDLVVNEQFF
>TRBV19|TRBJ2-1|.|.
TGTGCCAGTAGTGAGGGTTCAAACCCCTATCGTGAGCAGTTCTTC
CASSEGSNPYREQFF
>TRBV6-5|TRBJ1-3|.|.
TGTGCCAGCATACAAACCAGGACAGGAAACACCATATATTTT
CASIQTRTGNTIYF
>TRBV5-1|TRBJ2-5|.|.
TGCGCCAGCAGCTTGGCCCTCGGTAGCCAAGAGACCCAGTACTTC
CASSLALGSQETQYF
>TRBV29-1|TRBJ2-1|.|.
TGCAGCGTTGAAGGACCGGGCAGGGGATATGATGATGATGAGCAGTTCTTC
CSVEGPGRGYDDDEQFF
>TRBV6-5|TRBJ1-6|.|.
TGTGCCAGCAGGAATACAGATTTTTATAATTCACCCCTCCACTTT
CASRNTDFYNSPLHF
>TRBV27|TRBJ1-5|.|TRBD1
TGTGCCAGCAGTCCCCGGACAGGAGGAGATTGGCAGCCCCAGCATTTT
CASSPRTGGDWQPQHF
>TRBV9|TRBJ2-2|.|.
TGTGCCAGCAGCGCACAGGTCCCCGGGGAGCTGTTTTTT
CASSAQVPGELFF
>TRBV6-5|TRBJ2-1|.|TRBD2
TGTGCCAGCAGTACCCTAGCGGGGGGATACAATGAGCAGTTCTTC
CASSTLAGGYNEQFF
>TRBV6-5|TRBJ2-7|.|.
TGTGCCAGCAGCGGCGACAGGATTACCTACGAGCAGTACTTC
CASSGDRITYEQYF
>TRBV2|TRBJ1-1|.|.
TGTGCCAGCAGCACAGGGCTGAACACTGAAGCTTTCTTT
CASSTGLNTEAFF
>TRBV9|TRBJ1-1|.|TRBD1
TGTGCCAGCAGCGAGCAGGGGGCCCCGAACACTGAAGCTTTCTTT
CASSEQGAPNTEAFF
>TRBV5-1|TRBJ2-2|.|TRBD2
TGCGCCAGCAGATCCGGGACTAGCGGGAGGCTGAACACCGGGGAGCTGTTTTTT
CASRSGTSGRLNTGELFF
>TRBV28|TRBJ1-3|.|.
TGTGCCAGCAGTTTACGGTCCGGGGTCGGCGGAAACACCATATATTTT
CASSLRSGVGGNTIYF
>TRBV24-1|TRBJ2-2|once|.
TGTGCCACCAGTGATTTCTATAAAACTCCGAACACCGGGGAGCTGTTTTTT
CATSDFYKTPNTGELFF
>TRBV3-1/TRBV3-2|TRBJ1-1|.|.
TGTGCCAGCAGCCCTTCAGTCCGGGGAACTGAAGCTTTCTTT
CASSPSVRGTEAFF
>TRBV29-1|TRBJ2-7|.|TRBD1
TGCAGCGCTGGGACAGCCTACGAGCAGTACTTC
CSAGTAYEQYF
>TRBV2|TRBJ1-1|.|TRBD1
TGTGCCAGCAGGCGGGACAGGGGGAACACTGAAGCTTTCTTT
CASRRDRGNTEAFF
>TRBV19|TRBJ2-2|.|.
TGTGCCAGTAGTAACAGGGTAACCGGGGAGCTGTTTTTT
CASSNRVTGELFF
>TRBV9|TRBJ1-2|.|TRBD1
TGTGCCAGCAGCTTATTGGACAGGGGGCGTGAAGGCTACACCTTC
CASSLLDRGREGYTF